This entry lists 20 T cell receptor beta chains sequenced from one sample in a study of cytomegalovirus exposure and HLA in healthy donors. PCR involved 60 Vbeta and 13 Jbeta primers. Clones were read by immunoSEQ multiplex PCR, and TCRdb kept only the in-frame ones, dropping some. The table shows some 130,000 clones, with about three quarters occurring only once. Sequences were obtained from PBMCs. The source of these receptors is a man in his forties or fifties in good health and CMV-seropositive.

The chain is built from TRBV9 and TRBJ2-1, with D tentatively TRBD1 (6 bases). This CDR3 region has 15 residues. Trimming took 4 bases from V and 4 from J, leaving 15 bases between them. Looked up from germline, CDR1 is SGDLS and CDR2 is YYNGEE. CDR3 loop: CASSIQGTGYNEQFF. In DNA, the CDR3 is TGTGCCAGCAGCATCCAGGGTACAGGGTACAATGAGCAGTTCTTC.

This chain connects TRBV5-1 to TRBJ2-6; D ambiguous. Trimming stripped 0 bases from V and 0 bases from J, with 4 bases between. The CDR3 covers 15 residues. Germline loops: CDR1 SGHRS, CDR2 YFSETQ. As DNA, the CDR3 is TGCGCCAGCAGCTTGGACATCTCTGGGGCCAACGTCCTGACTTTC. This sequence encodes CASSLDISGANVLTF.

This chain uses TRBV19 with TRBJ1-1; a weak D match, TRBD1 (6 bases). Trimming left V 4 bases short and J 6 bases short, with 12 bases between. This CDR3 has 13 residues. Germline-derived CDR1 and CDR2 are LNHDA and SQIVND (reference sequence). CDR3 protein: CASSNRVSAEAFF. The CDR3 nucleotides are TGTGCCAGTAGTAACAGGGTAAGCGCTGAAGCTTTCTTT.

The V and J genes are TRBV4-1 and TRBJ1-2; TRBD1 is a possible D gene (6 bases). The CDR3 runs to 17 residues. Trimming removed 0 bases from V and 4 bases from J, with 18 bases in between. Per the germline V gene, CDR1 is MGHRA and CDR2 is YSYEKL. The CDR3 protein is CASSQDRGTGKVYGYTF. The CDR3, as DNA: TGCGCCAGCAGCCAAGATCGAGGAACAGGGAAGGTCTATGGCTACACCTTC.

This clone appeared a few times. In nucleotides, the CDR3 is TGTGCCAGCAGCTTAGCCGCGGATAGCTACACCTTC. This sequence encodes CASSLAADSYTF. This chain connects TRBV11-2 to TRBJ1-2; D gene unclear. Looked up from germline, CDR1 is SGHAT and CDR2 is FQNNGV. V was trimmed by 1 base and J by 9 bases, leaving 9 bases between them. The CDR3 length is 12 residues.

The chain has TRBV7-9 and TRBJ2-5; D perhaps matches TRBD2 (6 bases). V gave up 5 bases and J gave up 3 bases, with 10 bases separating them. Germline CDR1 is SEHNR and CDR2 is FQNEAQ (reference sequence). The CDR3 is made up of 13 amino acids. The CDR3: CASSTGLEETQYF. The CDR3 nucleotides are TGTGCCAGCAGCACGGGACTCGAAGAGACCCAGTACTTC. Filled out from reference TRBV7-9 and TRBJ2-5, the complete variable domain reads DTGVSQNPRHKITKRGQNVTFRCDPISEHNRLYWYRQTLGQGPEFLTYFQNEAQLEKSRLLSDRFSAERPKGSFSTLEIQRTEQGDSAMYLCASSTGLEETQYFGPGTRLLVL.

The V and J genes are TRBV4-1 and TRBJ2-7; 8 bases are shared with TRBD2. The junction had 11 bases not matched to a gene; V was cut back by 1 base and J by 0 bases. CDR1 and CDR2 (germline): MGHRA, YSYEKL. CDR3 size: 18 residues. The CDR3: CASSQADLTGTSSYEQYF. The CDR3 DNA follows: TGCGCCAGCAGCCAAGCTGATCTTACCGGGACTAGCTCCTACGAGCAGTACTTC.

V and J are TRBV18 and TRBJ2-5; 8 nucleotides agree with TRBD2. The CDR3 consists of 17 residues. V dropped 2 bases and J dropped 7; count of bases not matched to a gene: 15. From germline, CDR1 is KGHSH and CDR2 LQKENI. In DNA, the CDR3 is TGTGCCAGCTCACCAGCAGGGGCTGTCGTGACTAGCGTGACCCAGTACTTC. Amino acid sequence: CASSPAGAVVTSVTQYF.

This clone was seen a single time. The chain couples TRBV5-1 to TRBJ2-1, with 7 bases fitting TRBD1. The V gene end was trimmed by 1 base and the J gene end by 5 bases; junction bases not matched to a gene: 6. CDR1 is SGHRS, CDR2 YFSETQ, per germline. This CDR3 is built from 15 residues. CDR3 sequence reads: CASSLRQGSDNEQFF. DNA of the CDR3: TGCGCCAGCAGCTTGAGACAGGGATCGGACAATGAGCAGTTCTTC.

V and J are TRBV6-5 and TRBJ1-2, with unresolved D. The CDR3 runs 15 residues. Germline CDR1 and CDR2: MNHEY and SVGAGI. V was cut by 4 bases and J by 8 bases, with 20 bases left in between. CDR3 nucleotide sequence: TGTGCCAGCAGTTCCGTCGCGGACGGTACGGGGGGCTACACCTTC. As protein: CASSSVADGTGGYTF.

This clone was recorded a few times. This rearrangement joins TRBV4-3 to TRBJ1-2, with D possibly being TRBD1 (5 bases). Germline-derived CDR1 and CDR2 are LGHNA and YSLEER. Trimming pared 4 bases from V and 8 bases from J, leaving 17 bases between. The CDR3 consists of 14 residues. In DNA form, the CDR3 reads TGCGCCAGCAGCCCGACAGAAAACGATCCGGGCTACACCTTC. It is translated as CASSPTENDPGYTF.

The chain combines TRBV18 with TRBJ2-7, with D possibly TRBD2 on 6 matching bases. In germline, CDR1 is KGHSH, CDR2 LQKENI. CDR3 size: 11 residues. Trimming shortened V by 8 bases and J by 6 bases, and 11 bases separated the two germline ends. In DNA form, the CDR3 reads TGTGCCAGCGGGTCCGGGGGCGAGCAGTACTTC. Residues: CASGSGGEQYF.

Remarks on this clone: This same CDR3 is encoded by further DNA sequences in the sample. V and J are TRBV18 and TRBJ1-2; TRBD1 aligns across 7 bases. The ends lost 3 bases at V and 3 bases at J; junction bases unmatched: 1. CDR1 and CDR2 from the germline V gene are KGHSH and LQKENI. The length of the CDR3 is 13 residues. CDR3 coding DNA: TGTGCCAGCTCACCCCAGGGGGACTATGGCTACACCTTC. Translated: CASSPQGDYGYTF.

This clone was counted between two and nine times. The rearrangement joins TRBV27 to TRBJ2-1; D remains ambiguous. The length of the CDR3 is 13 residues. Germline lookup yields CDR1 MNHEY and CDR2 SMNVEV (reference sequence). Trimming removed 2 bases at V and 2 bases at J, with 4 bases between. The CDR3 reads CASSLEAYNEQFF. In nucleotides, the CDR3 is TGTGCCAGCAGTTTAGAGGCCTACAATGAGCAGTTCTTC.

This clone was seen a single time. Other DNA sequences in this specimen translate into the identical CDR3. CDR3 coding DNA: TGTGCCAGTAGTGTCGGACTAGCGGTAAATGAGCAGTTCTTC. It codes for CASSVGLAVNEQFF. The chain couples TRBV19 to TRBJ2-1, with 10 bases fitting TRBD2. V lost 5 bases and J lost 7; bases outside the gene matches: 5. There are 14 residues in the CDR3. CDR1 is LNHDA and CDR2 is SQIVND in the germline V gene (reference sequence).

The chain is built from TRBV5-1 and TRBJ2-7; maybe TRBD1 (7 bases). V was pared by 3 bases and J by 3 bases, with 13 bases between. Looked up from germline, CDR1 is SGHRS and CDR2 is YFSETQ. The CDR3 contains 14 residues. CDR3 nucleotides: TGCGCCAGCAGCTCCCGACAGGGACTCTACGAGCAGTACTTC. Its protein product is CASSSRQGLYEQYF.

The chain couples TRBV4-2 to TRBJ1-5; D remains unclear. Trimming removed 0 bases from V and 0 bases from J, with 6 bases in between. The CDR3 length is 15 residues. Germline CDR1 and CDR2: LGHNA and YNFKEQ. CDR3 in amino acids: CASSQDSFSNQPQHF. The CDR3, as DNA: TGTGCCAGCAGCCAAGACAGTTTTAGCAATCAGCCCCAGCATTTT.

The chain is built from TRBV5-1 and TRBJ2-7, with 9 positions matching TRBD1. The V and J ends lost 3 bases and 5 bases, in that order; junction bases with no gene match: 3. The CDR3 sequence is 13 residues long. CDR1 is SGHRS, CDR2 YFSETQ, per germline. The CDR3, as DNA: TGCGCCAGCAGCTCTGACAGGGGGAACGAGCAGTACTTC. This translates into CASSSDRGNEQYF.

V usage is TRBV6-5 and J usage is TRBJ1-1; no clear D. Germline assignment: CDR1 MNHEY and CDR2 SVGAGI. Trimming removed 3 bases from V and 0 bases from J, with 8 bases in between. This CDR3 has 14 residues. DNA for the CDR3: TGTGCCAGCAGTTATGAGTATCTGAACACTGAAGCTTTCTTT. Its protein is CASSYEYLNTEAFF.

This clone was observed a single time. The chain employs TRBV9 and TRBJ2-7; TRBD1 aligns across 7 bases. The CDR3 contains 16 residues. Per the germline V gene, CDR1 is SGDLS and CDR2 is YYNGEE. V gave up 3 bases and J gave up 6 bases; unmatched junction bases: 15. This CDR3 reads CASSGAGTAILGEQYF. CDR3 DNA sequence: TGTGCCAGCAGCGGAGCCGGGACAGCCATATTAGGCGAGCAGTACTTC.